One sample yielded the 4 T cell receptor beta chains listed below, sequenced in a study of blood T cell repertoires in COVID-19. Repertoires were generated with immunoSEQ multiplex PCR, while TCRdb's copy carries only in-frame clones and drops some. The table records 100,000 to 150,000 clones, more than 75% of them present only once. Specimen: peripheral blood. The receptors were sampled from a human donor in a cohort sampled during active COVID-19.

The gene calls are TRBV6-5 and TRBJ1-4; D possibly corresponds to TRBD1 (5 bases). CDR1 is MNHEY, CDR2 SVGAGI, per germline. V lost 0 bases and J lost 8, with 13 bases in between. CDR3 length: 15 residues. The CDR3 protein is CASSYSGLVEEKLFF. CDR3 nucleotides: TGTGCCAGCAGTTACTCGGGGCTGGTTGAGGAAAAACTGTTTTTT.

This clone was counted between two and nine times. V gene TRBV6-6 combines with J gene TRBJ2-5; possible D gene TRBD2, 5 bases. Germline V CDR1 and CDR2: MNHNY, SVGAGI (reference sequence). There are 14 residues in the CDR3. Trimming pared 6 bases from V and 1 base from J, leaving 12 bases between. The CDR3 coding sequence is TGTGCCAGCAGACTAGATCGAGCCCAAGAGACCCAGTACTTC. This encodes CASRLDRAQETQYF.

By proportion, this clone is medium-sized. V gene TRBV6-4 combines with J gene TRBJ2-7; 9 bases agree with TRBD2. Germline CDR1 reads MRHNA; CDR2 reads SNTAGT. With 7 bases clipped from V and 3 bases from J, the junction kept 1 base outside the gene matches. The CDR3 sequence is 12 residues long. The CDR3 sequence is CASTLAGYEQYF. The CDR3 DNA follows: TGTGCCAGCACACTAGCGGGCTACGAGCAGTACTTC.

This clone was picked up one time. The rearrangement uses TRBV18 and TRBJ2-1; possible D gene TRBD2, 6 bases. V shed 3 bases and J shed 9 bases, with 24 bases lying between them. The CDR3 contains 17 residues. The germline gives CDR1 KGHSH, CDR2 LQKENI. CDR3 sequence reads: CASSPVAGGRSNGEQFF. CDR3 bases: TGTGCCAGCTCACCCGTAGCTGGGGGGAGGAGTAACGGTGAGCAGTTCTTC.